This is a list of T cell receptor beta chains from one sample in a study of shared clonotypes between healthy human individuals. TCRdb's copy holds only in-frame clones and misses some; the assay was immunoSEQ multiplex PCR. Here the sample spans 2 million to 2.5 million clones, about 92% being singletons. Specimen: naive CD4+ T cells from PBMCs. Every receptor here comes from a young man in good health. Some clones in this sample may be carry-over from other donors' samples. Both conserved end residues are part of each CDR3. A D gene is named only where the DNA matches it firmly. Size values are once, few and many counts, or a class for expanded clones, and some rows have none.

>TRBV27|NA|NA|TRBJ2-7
TGTGCCAGCAGTTTTATTTCAGGGGATCTACCCTACGAGCAGTACTTC
CASSFISGDLPYEQYF
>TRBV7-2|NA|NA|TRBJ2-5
TGTGCCAGCAGCTTAGGCTTGGGGGCGGCACAAGAGACCCAGTACTTC
CASSLGLGAAQETQYF
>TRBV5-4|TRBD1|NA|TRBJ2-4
TGTGCCAGCAGCTCGGCCGGACAGGGAGGTGGGAACATTCAGTACTTC
CASSSAGQGGGNIQYF
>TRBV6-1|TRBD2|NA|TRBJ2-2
TGTGCCAGCAGCGGACTAGCGGGGTCCGCCGGGGAGCTGTTTTTT
CASSGLAGSAGELFF
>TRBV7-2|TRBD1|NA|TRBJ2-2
TGTGCCAGCAGCAGGACAGGGTCAACGAACACCGGGGAGCTGTTTTTT
CASSRTGSTNTGELFF
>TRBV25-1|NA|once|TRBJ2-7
TGTGCCAGCAGTGGTCGGCCGCCCGAGCAGTACTTC
CASSGRPPEQYF
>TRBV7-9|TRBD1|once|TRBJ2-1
TGTGCCAGCAGCTTCGACAGGGGGCAGTACAATGAGCAGTTCTTC
CASSFDRGQYNEQFF
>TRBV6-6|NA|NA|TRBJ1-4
TGTGCCAGCAGTTCCCAGGGAGGCGCCCATGAAAAACTGTTTTTT
CASSSQGGAHEKLFF
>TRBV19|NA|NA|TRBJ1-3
TGTGCCAGTAACCCGGGGCCCTCTGGAAACACCATATATTTT
CASNPGPSGNTIYF
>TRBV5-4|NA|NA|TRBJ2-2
TGTGCCAGCAGCTTGGGTGGGGGAAACACCGGGGAGCTGTTTTTT
CASSLGGGNTGELFF
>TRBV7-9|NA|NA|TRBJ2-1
TGTGCCAGCAGCGCCGGGGGTAGCGATTACAATGAGCAGTTCTTC
CASSAGGSDYNEQFF
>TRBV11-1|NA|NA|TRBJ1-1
TGTGCCAGCAGCAACCCCAGCAGGCCTGAAGCTTTCTTT
CASSNPSRPEAFF
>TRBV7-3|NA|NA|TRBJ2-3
TGTGCCAGCAGCTTAACCTTTCCCCCAGATACGCAGTATTTT
CASSLTFPPDTQYF
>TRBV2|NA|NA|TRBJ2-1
TGTGCCAGCAGTGATAGGAGAGGGAGCTCCTACAATGAGCAGTTCTTC
CASSDRRGSSYNEQFF
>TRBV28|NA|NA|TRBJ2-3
TGTGCCAGCAGTGCCAGGGGGGCAACAGATACGCAGTATTTT
CASSARGATDTQYF
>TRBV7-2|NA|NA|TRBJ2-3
TGTGCCAGCAGCTCCCCCCCGGTCGGGGATACGCAGTATTTT
CASSSPPVGDTQYF
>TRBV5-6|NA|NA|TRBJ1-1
TGTGCCAGCAGCTTTGGAGGAAACACTGAAGCTTTCTTT
CASSFGGNTEAFF
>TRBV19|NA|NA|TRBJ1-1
TGTGCCAGTAGTATAGATCCCTTAAGGAGCACTGAAGCTTTCTTT
CASSIDPLRSTEAFF
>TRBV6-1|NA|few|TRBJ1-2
TGTGCCAGCAGCTCCCCACCAGTTCTCAAGGGGGGCTACACCTTC
CASSSPPVLKGGYTF
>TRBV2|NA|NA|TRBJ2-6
TGTGCCAGCGGGGGGGGGCCCTCTGGGGCCAACGTCCTGACTTTC
CASGGGPSGANVLTF
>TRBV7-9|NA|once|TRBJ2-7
TGTGCCAGCAGCTCGACAGGGAGGACGTCCTACGAGCAGTACTTC
CASSSTGRTSYEQYF
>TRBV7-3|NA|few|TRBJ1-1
TGTGCCAGCAGCCCGGGCGGCAGATCGAACACTGAAGCTTTCTTT
CASSPGGRSNTEAFF
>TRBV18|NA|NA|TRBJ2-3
TGTGCCAGCTCAACACCCCCCGTGGGAGTACGCGCAGATACGCAGTATTTT
CASSTPPVGVRADTQYF
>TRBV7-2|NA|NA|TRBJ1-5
TGTGCCAGCAGCTTCGCGAGGCAGGGTCTCGGTCAGCCCCAGCATTTT
CASSFARQGLGQPQHF
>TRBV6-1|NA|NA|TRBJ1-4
TGTGCCAGCAGTGAAGTCCCGAGGGGCCTCAGGGAAAAACTGTTTTTT
CASSEVPRGLREKLFF
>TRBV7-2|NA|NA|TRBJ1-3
TGTGCCAGCAGCCCAGGGGTCTCTGGAAACACCATATATTTT
CASSPGVSGNTIYF